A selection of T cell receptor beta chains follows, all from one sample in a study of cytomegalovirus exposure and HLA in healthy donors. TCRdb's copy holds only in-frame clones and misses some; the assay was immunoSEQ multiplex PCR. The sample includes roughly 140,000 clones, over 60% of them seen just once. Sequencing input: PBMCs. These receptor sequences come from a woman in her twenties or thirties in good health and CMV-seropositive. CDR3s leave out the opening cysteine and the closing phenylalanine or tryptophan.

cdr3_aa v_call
ASSKGGGGLSGNTIY TRBV21-1
AWNFAASYEQY TRBV30
ASSLRPASWGNEQF TRBV7-2
ASSDTRVFIYEQY TRBV6-1
ASTVRLGQGMINEQF TRBV2
ASTTSPITDEQF TRBV6-1
ASGLTNQETQY TRBV2
ASSLLAGEKYEQY TRBV4-1
ASSGAGARYEQY TRBV6-1
ASSQVWGRITEAF TRBV4-1
ASSPDSSYGYT TRBV6-5
ASSEGTSGRSETQY TRBV25-1
ASSIEGTGWCEAF TRBV19
ASSQGGPVRILANYGYT TRBV4-1
ASSFLGAGGPQH TRBV5-1
ASSLSSQGALDTQY TRBV7-9
ASSVHTGGAGGYT TRBV9
ASARGGSYEQY TRBV12-5
ASSFNRNTIY TRBV5-6
ASSLSSGPWWGEQY TRBV7-9
ANSFGGASSYNEQF TRBV5-4
ASTQGGRDGYT TRBV5-1
ASSLRQGAGQPQH TRBV19
ASSGDIVQY TRBV6-4
ASSITVNTEAF TRBV19
ASSSGGPTYEQY TRBV5-8
ASSLAGQLTDTQY TRBV5-1
ASSVGPGQGTDTQY TRBV7-6
ASSSSDRGDRKLF TRBV11-2
ASSVDLGYRGDTQY TRBV9
ASSVGSAVTDTQY TRBV9
ASSREGTDTQY TRBV5-1
ASSYSGGWVGYT TRBV6-6
AGRESAAPTGELF TRBV5-1
ASSLGGLADYNEQF TRBV11-2
ASSLDGETEAF TRBV5-1
ASSPPGTRGYGYT TRBV7-2
ATSLAASYEQY TRBV19
ASSNPGTGSPEQY TRBV5-5
ASSLDVGGSYEQY TRBV5-4
ASSLTTLSYEQY TRBV5-1
ASSQGAPSYEQY TRBV4-1
ASSFGRGIPGELF TRBV7-9
ASSSAGPNTEAF TRBV7-6
ASTPLGSTDTQY TRBV6-5
ASSQNPTGVVETQY TRBV4-2
ASSPGLGLANELF TRBV7-3
SAQGQNNYGYT TRBV29-1
ASSPQDPRANYGYT TRBV18
ASSEALSLNEKLF TRBV6-1
ASSPGTGGSYEQY TRBV18
ASRPRDTQY TRBV7-9
ASSESFRPDRLF TRBV10-1
ASSPSGVGITGELF TRBV18
ASSDTGASYNEQF TRBV28
ASSPPDRGESTDTQY TRBV7-9
ASSKTGLYEQY TRBV7-2
ASSLAGTGGTEAF TRBV7-8
ASSSGGGPSTDTQY TRBV5-1
ASSPGLYAGAPHEKLF TRBV18